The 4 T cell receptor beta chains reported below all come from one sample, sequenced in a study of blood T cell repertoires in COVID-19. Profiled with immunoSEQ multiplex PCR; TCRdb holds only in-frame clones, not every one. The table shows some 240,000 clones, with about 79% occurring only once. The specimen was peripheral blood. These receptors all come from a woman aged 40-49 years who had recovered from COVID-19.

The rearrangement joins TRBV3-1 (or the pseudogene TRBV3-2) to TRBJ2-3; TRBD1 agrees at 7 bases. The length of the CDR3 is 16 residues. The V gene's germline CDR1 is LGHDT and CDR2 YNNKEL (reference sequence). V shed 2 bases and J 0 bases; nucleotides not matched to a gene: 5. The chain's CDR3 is CASSQPRDSSTDTQYF. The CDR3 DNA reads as TGTGCCAGCAGCCAACCCCGGGACAGTAGCACAGATACGCAGTATTTT.

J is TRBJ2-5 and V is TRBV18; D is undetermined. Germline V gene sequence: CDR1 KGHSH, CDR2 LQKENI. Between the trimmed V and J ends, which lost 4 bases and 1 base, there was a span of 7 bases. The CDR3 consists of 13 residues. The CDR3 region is CASSQLPQETQYF. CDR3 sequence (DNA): TGTGCCAGCTCACAACTCCCCCAAGAGACCCAGTACTTC.

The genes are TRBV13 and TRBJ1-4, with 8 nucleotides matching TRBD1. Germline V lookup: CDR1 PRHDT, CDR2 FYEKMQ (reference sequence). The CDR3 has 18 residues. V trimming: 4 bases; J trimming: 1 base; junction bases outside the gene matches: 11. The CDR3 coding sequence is TGTGCCAGCAGCTCCTACTCCGGACAGGGAAGAACTAATGAAAAACTGTTTTTT. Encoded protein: CASSSYSGQGRTNEKLFF.

The chain's CDR3 is CASSTGVDTEAFF. In DNA form, the CDR3 reads TGTGCCAGCAGTACGGGGGTGGACACTGAAGCTTTCTTT. The chain carries TRBV7-9 and TRBJ1-1; possibly TRBD1 for D (5 bases). CDR3 size: 13 residues. CDR1 is SEHNR, CDR2 FQNEAQ, per germline (reference sequence). Trimming took off 6 bases at V and 3 bases at J, with 11 bases between the two ends.